The 11 T cell receptor beta chains presented below share a single source sample, sequenced in a study of blood T cell repertoires in COVID-19. Some clones are missing from TCRdb's copy, which holds only in-frame ones; the method was immunoSEQ multiplex PCR. This table has tens of thousands of clones, roughly 90% appearing once. Sequenced sample: peripheral blood. These receptors were obtained from a man between 35 and 55 years old with COVID-19, enrolled during active disease.

The chain uses TRBV4-2 and TRBJ1-2; D possibly corresponds to TRBD1 (5 bases). The CDR3 has 15 amino acids. Germline V CDR1 and CDR2: LGHNA, YNFKEQ. V was clipped by 0 bases and J by 9 bases, with 17 bases between them. CDR3 sequence reads: CASSQDRGKARSYTF. The CDR3, as DNA: TGTGCCAGCAGCCAAGATAGGGGTAAAGCCAGGAGCTACACCTTC.

CDR3 nucleotide sequence: TGTGCCAGTAGTATGCGGATTATAGTAGGGGGAGATCAGCCCCAGCATTTT. Residues: CASSMRIIVGGDQPQHF. The chain combines TRBV19 with TRBJ1-5; maybe TRBD1 (6 bases). V was clipped by 3 bases and J by 5 bases, with 20 bases between them. The CDR3 consists of 17 residues. CDR1 is LNHDA and CDR2 is SQIVND in the germline V gene (reference sequence).

V gene TRBV28 combines with J gene TRBJ1-3, with D perhaps TRBD1 (6 bases). The V end lost 3 bases, the J end lost 4 bases, and 10 bases lay between the germline ends. CDR3 size: 14 residues. The germline CDR1 and CDR2 sequences are MDHEN and SYDVKM. The CDR3 nucleotides read TGTGCCAGCAGTTTTTTCCAGGGGGGAAACACCATATATTTT. Amino acid sequence: CASSFFQGGNTIYF. Full variable domain (missing parts from reference TRBV28 and TRBJ1-3): DVKVTQSSRYLVKRTGEKVFLECVQDMDHENMFWYRQDPGLGLRLIYFSYDVKMKEKGDIPEGYSVSREKKERFSLILESASTNQTSMYLCASSFFQGGNTIYFGEGSWLTVV.

The V and J genes are TRBV19 and TRBJ1-5, with D possibly being TRBD1 (6 bases). The CDR3 sequence is 16 residues long. Germline-derived CDR1 and CDR2 are LNHDA and SQIVND (reference sequence). The germline V and J ends were trimmed by 5 bases and 3 bases, with 17 bases remaining between them. The CDR3 reads CASSPGTPNVNQPQHF. CDR3 nucleotides: TGTGCCAGTAGTCCCGGGACACCAAACGTCAATCAGCCCCAGCATTTT.

The chain uses TRBV5-4 and TRBJ2-5; D not resolved. Between the trimmed V and J ends, which lost 4 bases and 1 base, there was a span of 14 bases. The length of the CDR3 is 15 residues. Germline V gene sequence: CDR1 SGHNT, CDR2 YYREEE (reference sequence). CDR3 nucleotide sequence: TGTGCCAGCAGCCCGGGTCGGCTGGTCCAAGAGACCCAGTACTTC. It specifies CASSPGRLVQETQYF.

J is TRBJ1-4 and V is TRBV5-4; tentative D call: TRBD1 (5 bases). Trimming shortened V by 4 bases and J by 7 bases, and 17 bases separated the two germline ends. CDR1 is SGHNT, CDR2 YYREEE, per germline (reference sequence). This CDR3 has 15 residues. This CDR3 reads CASSPTATSSEKLFF. CDR3 bases: TGTGCCAGCAGCCCGACAGCTACCTCATCTGAAAAACTGTTTTTT.

The chain employs TRBV28 and TRBJ1-5; no definite D call. Germline loops: CDR1 MDHEN, CDR2 SYDVKM. The CDR3 runs 15 residues. V was shortened by 5 bases and J by 4 bases, with 15 bases between the two germline ends. CDR3 loop: CASSPHGQLNQPQHF. CDR3 DNA sequence: TGTGCCAGCAGTCCCCATGGGCAGCTAAATCAGCCCCAGCATTTT.

The rearrangement uses TRBV28 and TRBJ1-2, with D tentatively TRBD1 (6 bases). The CDR3 is 15 residues long. Germline-derived CDR1 and CDR2 are MDHEN and SYDVKM. V was clipped by 5 bases and J by 4 bases, with 17 bases between them. The DNA of the CDR3 is TGTGCCAGCAGTGGTTCACAGGGTGTTTCCTATGGCTACACCTTC. Amino acids: CASSGSQGVSYGYTF.

The CDR3 DNA is TGTGCCAGCAGCCAAGTTGCCAGATTGAACACTGAAGCTTTCTTT. Protein sequence: CASSQVARLNTEAFF. The genes are TRBV3-1 (or the pseudogene TRBV3-2) and TRBJ1-1; no clear D. The V end was cut by 1 base, the J end by 0 bases, with 9 bases between. CDR1 and CDR2 from the germline V gene are LGHDT and YNNKEL (reference sequence). The CDR3 is made up of 15 amino acids.

J is TRBJ1-2 and V is TRBV5-1; 8 positions agree with TRBD1. This CDR3 has 15 residues. V lost 0 bases and J lost 6; bases outside the gene matches: 7. The germline CDR1 and CDR2 sequences are SGHRS and YFSETQ. CDR3 nucleotide sequence: TGCGCCAGCAGCTTGGTCGGACAGGGCGATAATGGCTACACCTTC. This gives the protein CASSLVGQGDNGYTF.

This clone was seen a few times. The chain uses TRBV5-1 and TRBJ2-7; 12 bases are shared with TRBD2. The CDR3 contains 17 residues. J lost 4 bases, V lost 4 bases, and 12 bases had no gene match. CDR1 SGHRS and CDR2 YFSETQ come from the germline V gene. In DNA, the CDR3 is TGCGCCAGCAGCGGGGCCGCCCTAGCGGGGGGGCCTTACGAGCAGTACTTC. The encoded protein is CASSGAALAGGPYEQYF.